The rows below give T cell receptor beta chains drawn from one sample of a study of blood T cell repertoires in COVID-19. Assay used: immunoSEQ multiplex PCR; TCRdb lists only in-frame clones, some missing. The sample lists approximately 160,000 clones, 87% seen once, with about 6.5% in the top ten. The sequenced sample was PBMCs or T cells enriched from blood (not recorded which). These receptor sequences come from a woman in her fifties or sixties who had recovered from COVID-19. The CDR3 runs from the conserved cysteine through the conserved F or W. A D gene is named only where the DNA matches it firmly. Only some rows state a clone size, as once, few, many or a class for expanded clones.

D gene: TRBD1
V gene: TRBV2
J gene: TRBJ2-2
clone size: .
CDR3 DNA: TGTGCCAGCAGTGAAGCTGGGACAGGGGCCGGGGAGCTGTTTTTT
CDR3 protein: CASSEAGTGAGELFF

D gene: TRBD2
V gene: TRBV19
J gene: TRBJ2-7
clone size: .
CDR3 DNA: TGTGCCAGTAGTCGGCCGCGGGAGTCGCAAGAGCAGTACTTC
CDR3 protein: CASSRPRESQEQYF

D gene: TRBD2
V gene: TRBV5-4
J gene: TRBJ2-5
clone size: .
CDR3 DNA: TGTGCCAGCAGCCGGACTAGCGGGAGCGGGGAGACCCAGTACTTC
CDR3 protein: CASSRTSGSGETQYF

D gene: .
V gene: TRBV11-3
J gene: TRBJ2-7
clone size: few
CDR3 DNA: TGTGCCAGCAGCTTAGGAGTAGCGGCCGTCTCCTACGAGCAGTACTTC
CDR3 protein: CASSLGVAAVSYEQYF

D gene: .
V gene: TRBV29-1
J gene: TRBJ1-1
clone size: once
CDR3 DNA: TGCAGCGTTGAAGGGGCAGGGAACACTGAAGCTTTCTTT
CDR3 protein: CSVEGAGNTEAFF

D gene: .
V gene: TRBV9
J gene: TRBJ2-1
clone size: .
CDR3 DNA: TGTGCCAGCAGTTCCGGGGAGCGGGCCTGGAGGGGGCAGTTCTTC
CDR3 protein: CASSSGERAWRGQFF

D gene: TRBD1
V gene: TRBV5-4
J gene: TRBJ1-4
clone size: .
CDR3 DNA: TGTGCCAGCAGCTTCTACACGACAGGGGGTAGTGAAAAACTGTTTTTT
CDR3 protein: CASSFYTTGGSEKLFF

D gene: .
V gene: TRBV3-1/TRBV3-2
J gene: TRBJ1-6
clone size: .
CDR3 DNA: TGTGCCAGCAGCCAATTTTGCGGGGGCTATAATTCACCCCTCCACTTT
CDR3 protein: CASSQFCGGYNSPLHF

D gene: .
V gene: TRBV13
J gene: TRBJ2-3
clone size: .
CDR3 DNA: TGTGCCAGCAGCTCCCGGACAGAAAAGGCAGATACGCAGTATTTT
CDR3 protein: CASSSRTEKADTQYF

D gene: .
V gene: TRBV6-5
J gene: TRBJ1-3
clone size: .
CDR3 DNA: TGTGCCAGCAGACAGGTCGCAGGAAAAGGAAACACCATATATTTT
CDR3 protein: CASRQVAGKGNTIYF

D gene: TRBD1
V gene: TRBV11-2
J gene: TRBJ2-2
clone size: .
CDR3 DNA: TGTGCCAGCAGAGGCACCGGGACAGGGCTCACCGGGGAGCTGTTTTTT
CDR3 protein: CASRGTGTGLTGELFF

D gene: TRBD1
V gene: TRBV27
J gene: TRBJ2-7
clone size: .
CDR3 DNA: TGTGCCAGCAGTTCAAAACCCGCCGGGACAGGACCCTCCTACGAGCAGTACTTC
CDR3 protein: CASSSKPAGTGPSYEQYF

D gene: .
V gene: TRBV6-6
J gene: TRBJ2-7
clone size: .
CDR3 DNA: TGTGCCAGCAGTTACTACCCTAGAATCGAGCAGTACTTC
CDR3 protein: CASSYYPRIEQYF

D gene: .
V gene: TRBV27
J gene: TRBJ2-7
clone size: .
CDR3 DNA: TGTGCCAGCAGTTGGGTAGCGGGACAGGGACCAGTCGAGCAGTACTTC
CDR3 protein: CASSWVAGQGPVEQYF

D gene: .
V gene: TRBV11-2
J gene: TRBJ1-6
clone size: .
CDR3 DNA: TGTGCCAGCAGCTCCCAGCGACAGGAGGTCTCACCCCTCCACTTT
CDR3 protein: CASSSQRQEVSPLHF

D gene: TRBD1
V gene: TRBV5-1
J gene: TRBJ2-3
clone size: .
CDR3 DNA: TGCGCCAGCGACCCGGGACAGGGCACAGATACGCAGTATTTT
CDR3 protein: CASDPGQGTDTQYF

D gene: .
V gene: TRBV28
J gene: TRBJ2-1
clone size: once
CDR3 DNA: TGTGCCAGCCCCCTGCGAAGACTTAATGAGCAGTTCTTC
CDR3 protein: CASPLRRLNEQFF

D gene: .
V gene: TRBV28
J gene: TRBJ2-7
clone size: .
CDR3 DNA: TGTGCCAGCAGAGTGGGGGGAGCCTACGAGCAGTACTTC
CDR3 protein: CASRVGGAYEQYF

D gene: TRBD2
V gene: TRBV19
J gene: TRBJ2-5
clone size: .
CDR3 DNA: TGTGCCAGTAGTACCTTGCGGGAGAGAGAGACCCAGTACTTC
CDR3 protein: CASSTLRERETQYF

D gene: .
V gene: TRBV4-2
J gene: TRBJ2-7
clone size: .
CDR3 DNA: TGTGCCAGCAGCCAAGATGAGAGATACGAGCAGTACTTC
CDR3 protein: CASSQDERYEQYF

D gene: TRBD2
V gene: TRBV27
J gene: TRBJ2-7
clone size: .
CDR3 DNA: TGTGCCAGCAGCCAGACTAGCGGGAGTTACGAGCAGTACTTC
CDR3 protein: CASSQTSGSYEQYF

D gene: .
V gene: TRBV10-3
J gene: TRBJ1-5
clone size: .
CDR3 DNA: TGTGCCATCAGGGGGGAGGGAAGCAATCAGCCCCAGCATTTT
CDR3 protein: CAIRGEGSNQPQHF

D gene: .
V gene: TRBV6-1
J gene: TRBJ1-2
clone size: .
CDR3 DNA: TGTGCCAGCAGTGAACAAAGGGGGGGAAATGGCTACACCTTC
CDR3 protein: CASSEQRGGNGYTF

D gene: TRBD1
V gene: TRBV7-2
J gene: TRBJ2-7
clone size: once
CDR3 DNA: TGTGCCAGCAGCTTCCCCGGGACAGCGCAGTACTTC
CDR3 protein: CASSFPGTAQYF

D gene: TRBD2
V gene: TRBV15
J gene: TRBJ2-7
clone size: .
CDR3 DNA: TGTGCCACCAGCGGGACTAGCGCCCTAGGCGAGCAGTACTTC
CDR3 protein: CATSGTSALGEQYF